Each of the 23 T cell receptor beta chains below was sequenced from the same sample in a study of blood T cell repertoires in COVID-19. The repertoire was sequenced with immunoSEQ multiplex PCR; TCRdb's copy has only in-frame clones and lacks some. The sample holds about 370,000 clones, 90% seen once. Material: peripheral blood. Every receptor here comes from a young man with active or convalescent COVID-19.

This chain links TRBV28 with TRBJ2-6; D gene unclear. Germline loops: CDR1 MDHEN, CDR2 SYDVKM. The CDR3 sequence is 16 residues long. V was pared by 3 bases and J by 1 base, with 10 bases between. CDR3 coding DNA: TGTGCCAGCAGTTTCCCCGTTCTTTCTGGGGCCAACGTCCTGACTTTC. It codes for CASSFPVLSGANVLTF.

The DNA for the CDR3 is TGTGCCAGCGGGACTAGCGGTTACAATGAGCAGTTCTTC. Translated: CASGTSGYNEQFF. The chain employs TRBV9 and TRBJ2-1, with TRBD2 matching over 11 bases. From germline, CDR1 is SGDLS and CDR2 YYNGEE. The CDR3 contains 13 residues. V gave up 7 bases and J gave up 4 bases; unmatched junction bases: 1.

The rearrangement links TRBV29-1 to TRBJ2-1; 14 bases are a match to TRBD2. The V and J ends lost 5 bases and 9 bases, in that order; junction bases with no gene match: 12. Germline V gene lookup returns CDR1 SQVTM and CDR2 ANQGSEA. This CDR3 is 16 amino acids long. CDR3 coding DNA: TGCAGCGTTAACTCCCCGACTAGCGGGGGGGTGGGTGAGCAGTTCTTC. Translating gives CSVNSPTSGGVGEQFF.

The rearrangement joins TRBV11-2 to TRBJ1-4, with D perhaps matching TRBD1 (6 bases). The CDR3 is 15 amino acids. Germline-derived CDR1 and CDR2 are SGHAT and FQNNGV. V was cut by 6 bases and J by 8 bases, with 19 bases left in between. This CDR3 is CASRANRAVGEKLFF. The CDR3 bases are TGTGCCAGCAGGGCAAACAGGGCAGTAGGGGAAAAACTGTTTTTT.

The chain links TRBV19 to TRBJ2-1; 10 positions match TRBD2. The ends lost 4 bases at V and 9 bases at J; junction bases unmatched: 9. Germline loops: CDR1 LNHDA, CDR2 SQIVND (reference sequence). The CDR3 is 15 residues long. The CDR3 DNA reads TGTGCCAGTAGTACATGGGAACTAGCGGGGAGTGAGCAGTTCTTC. Protein sequence: CASSTWELAGSEQFF.

This rearrangement joins TRBV7-2 to TRBJ1-2; 7 bases match TRBD1. Germline CDR1 SGHTA, CDR2 FQGNSA. With V trimmed by 5 bases and J by 2 bases, 8 bases remained unmatched. This CDR3 has 15 amino acids. CDR3 bases: TGTGCCAGCAGCCGGACAGGCAACTACAACTATGGCTACACCTTC. Translated: CASSRTGNYNYGYTF.

Details on this clone: At one end the junction does not follow the germline gene, possibly because of a read error. The chain recombines TRBV2 with TRBJ1-3; D not resolved. CDR1 is SNHLY and CDR2 is FYNNEI in the germline V gene. The CDR3 runs to 14 residues. In DNA, the CDR3 is TGTGCCAGCAGTGATCTTACCCAAGCCCACCACGGGAATTTT. Protein product: CASSDLTQAHHGNF.

The gene calls are TRBV20-1 and TRBJ2-3, with 7 bases that match TRBD2. V lost 3 bases to trimming and J lost 5 bases; unmatched junction nucleotides: 5. CDR3 length: 13 residues. Germline V lookup: CDR1 DFQATT, CDR2 SNEGSKA (reference sequence). The DNA for the CDR3 is TGCAGTGCTAGTACGGAGCGGGGAGATACGCAGTATTTT. This gives the protein CSASTERGDTQYF.

This chain connects TRBV19 to TRBJ1-2; the match to TRBD1 covers 10 bases. The germline CDR1 and CDR2 sequences are LNHDA and SQIVND (reference sequence). Unmatched junction bases numbered 9, after V lost 10 bases and J lost 7 bases. The CDR3 is 13 residues long. CDR3 residues: CATEDRGVGGYTF. The DNA of the CDR3 is TGTGCCACCGAGGACAGGGGGGTTGGTGGCTACACCTTC.

This chain joins TRBV14 and TRBJ2-1; weak D call: TRBD1 (5 bases). This CDR3 contains 13 residues. CDR1 is SGHDN, CDR2 FVKESK, per germline. Trimming shortened V by 1 base and J by 8 bases, and 9 bases separated the two germline ends. This CDR3 reads CASSQAAGYEQFF. In DNA, the CDR3 is TGTGCCAGCAGCCAAGCTGCAGGGTATGAGCAGTTCTTC.

This clone has a handful of counts. The V call is TRBV13, the J call TRBJ2-3, with TRBD2 matching over 8 bases. CDR3 size: 16 residues. V lost 3 bases to trimming and J lost 0 bases; unmatched junction nucleotides: 5. CDR1 is PRHDT, CDR2 FYEKMQ, per germline (reference sequence). This CDR3 is CASSFGTRTSTDTQYF. Written as DNA, the CDR3 is TGTGCCAGCAGCTTTGGGACTAGGACTAGCACAGATACGCAGTATTTT.

This clone was seen more than once but under ten times. V gene TRBV6-4 combines with J gene TRBJ1-6; perhaps TRBD1 as D (6 bases). The CDR3 runs 16 residues. The germline V gene has CDR1 MRHNA and CDR2 SNTAGT. V was pared by 3 bases and J by 6 bases, with 15 bases between. CDR3 nucleotides: TGTGCCAGCAGTGAATCACCGGGACATAGTAATTCACCCCTCCACTTT. The encoded protein is CASSESPGHSNSPLHF.

This chain connects TRBV19 to TRBJ2-1; 8 nucleotides agree with TRBD2. Trimming took 7 bases from V and 6 from J; bases not matched to a gene: 2. Germline V gives CDR1 LNHDA, CDR2 SQIVND (reference sequence). This CDR3 contains 12 residues. The CDR3 nucleotides read TGTGCCAGTATGGGACTAGGCAATGAGCAGTTCTTC. It translates to CASMGLGNEQFF. Drawing the rest from reference TRBV19 and TRBJ2-1, the complete variable domain is DGGITQSPKYLFRKEGQNVTLSCEQNLNHDAMYWYRQDPGQGLRLIYYSQIVNDFQKGDIAEGYSVSREKKESFPLTVTSAQKNPTAFYLCASMGLGNEQFFGPGTRLTVL.

V and J are TRBV27 and TRBJ1-1, with a weak D call TRBD1 (6 bases). In germline, CDR1 is MNHEY, CDR2 SMNVEV (reference sequence). The CDR3 has 14 amino acids. V lost 3 bases, J lost 2 bases, and 10 bases lay in between. CDR3 nucleotides: TGTGCCAGCAGTTTCGGACAGACCAACACTGAAGCTTTCTTT. Protein: CASSFGQTNTEAFF.

The rearrangement links TRBV11-2 to TRBJ2-1, with TRBD2 matching 12 bases. The V segment lost 5 bases and the J segment 0 bases; nucleotides outside the gene matches: 5. CDR1 SGHAT and CDR2 FQNNGV come from the germline V gene. This CDR3 is built from 17 residues. In DNA, the CDR3 is TGTGCCAGCAGCCTAGCGGGGGGGAAGAGCTCCTACAATGAGCAGTTCTTC. It codes for CASSLAGGKSSYNEQFF.

This sequence joins TRBV9 and TRBJ1-1; 8 bases match TRBD1. The ends lost 3 bases at V and 2 bases at J; junction bases unmatched: 6. CDR1 SGDLS and CDR2 YYNGEE come from the germline V gene. The CDR3 loop spans 15 amino acids. The CDR3 spells CASSEGTGYNTEAFF. The CDR3, as DNA: TGTGCCAGCAGCGAAGGGACAGGTTACAACACTGAAGCTTTCTTT.

The V call is TRBV5-6, the J call TRBJ2-1; 11 bases fit TRBD2. The ends lost 4 bases at V and 6 bases at J; junction bases unmatched: 6. The CDR3 sequence is 15 residues long. Germline assignment: CDR1 SGHDT and CDR2 YYEEEE. The CDR3 loop reads CASSAWTSGFNEQFF. The DNA of the CDR3 is TGTGCCAGCAGCGCATGGACTAGCGGGTTCAATGAGCAGTTCTTC.

The chain has TRBV6-5 and TRBJ1-5; the D gene is possibly TRBD1 (5 bases). This CDR3 region has 15 residues. V shed 6 bases and J shed 1 base, with 13 bases lying between them. Germline V gene sequence: CDR1 MNHEY, CDR2 SVGAGI. The CDR3 region is CASRDQGRSNQPQHF. The CDR3 DNA reads as TGTGCCAGCAGGGATCAGGGAAGGAGCAATCAGCCCCAGCATTTT.

The chain has TRBV28 and TRBJ1-6; D unresolved. Trimming left V 3 bases short and J 8 bases short, with 11 bases between. The CDR3 consists of 14 residues. Germline lookup yields CDR1 MDHEN and CDR2 SYDVKM. The CDR3 DNA reads TGTGCCAGCAGTTTGTCCGGGTTTGATTCACCCCTCCACTTT. Its translation is CASSLSGFDSPLHF.

V gene TRBV10-3 combines with J gene TRBJ2-3, with 8 bases that match TRBD1. V was clipped by 0 bases and J by 4 bases; unmatched bases: 12. Looked up from germline, CDR1 is ENHRY and CDR2 is SYGVKD. The CDR3 loop spans 18 amino acids. The CDR3 spells CAISESDLGQGASDTQYF. The CDR3 nucleotides are TGTGCCATCAGTGAGTCGGATTTAGGTCAGGGGGCATCAGATACGCAGTATTTT.

Written as DNA, the CDR3 is TGTGCCAGCAGCCCCTCCCAGGGGCTCTACAATGAGCAGTTCTTC. This encodes CASSPSQGLYNEQFF. The V call is TRBV7-3, the J call TRBJ2-1, with D maybe TRBD1 (6 bases). Trimming stripped 5 bases from V and 3 bases from J, with 14 bases between. CDR1 SGHTA and CDR2 FQGTGA come from the germline V gene. The CDR3 is 15 amino acids. Looking up the rest from reference TRBV7-3 and TRBJ2-1 gives the full variable domain: GAGVSQTPSNKVTEKGKYVELRCDPISGHTALYWYRQSLGQGPEFLIYFQGTGAADDSGLPNDRFFAVRPEGSVSTLKIQRTERGDSAVYLCASSPSQGLYNEQFFGPGTRLTVL.

The chain employs TRBV6-5 and TRBJ1-4; 8 bases fit TRBD1. CDR1 is MNHEY and CDR2 is SVGAGI in the germline V gene. Unmatched junction bases numbered 7, after V lost 7 bases and J lost 6 bases. The CDR3 has 14 residues. The CDR3: CASNPQGDDEKLFF. CDR3 bases: TGTGCCAGCAACCCACAGGGGGATGATGAAAAACTGTTTTTT.

This chain uses TRBV5-8 with TRBJ2-7; D perhaps matches TRBD2 (6 bases). V lost 1 base, J lost 4 bases, and 18 bases lay in between. CDR1 and CDR2 from the germline V gene are SGHTS and YDEGEE. This CDR3 spans 16 amino acids. CDR3 sequence reads: CASSLWRTNHQYEQYF. The CDR3 region has the DNA TGTGCCAGCAGCTTGTGGAGGACTAATCACCAATACGAGCAGTACTTC.